This TCR beta chain was identified in a study of cytomegalovirus exposure and HLA in healthy donors (dated by TCRdb to about 2017). Context from the whole study: An earlier analysis of 587 of the donors reported 276 Gb of sequence data and 117 million unique TCR beta sequences obtained from around 180 million T cells. In an earlier analysis of 587 of the donors, high-throughput TCR beta sequencing was used to judge whether each TCR beta V gene segment behaved as functional or pseudogenic. Alongside the repertoire data, information on donor age, sex, ethnicity and CMV serostatus was compiled. Every discovery cohort repertoire had been produced on one sequencing platform. To predict cytomegalovirus infection status, the study brought together high-throughput TCR immunosequencing, statistical association of individual TCRs with disease status, and machine learning. Roughly 5 DR-DQ haplotypes were handled as single units for association and clustering, since linkage in the cohort was strong. The later analysis used no new phenotypic data to find candidate immune exposures, relying instead on TCR beta sequences and their occurrence across donors. The aim of the study was to test whether cataloging public T cell receptors could identify signatures of past pathogen exposure. Using immunosequencing, the study profiled T cell repertoires from about 620 subjects and related those repertoires to cytomegalovirus serostatus. Typing coverage varied by locus: 629-630 donors for A, B, C, DRB1 and DQB1; approximately 560 for DQA1; approximately 610 for DPA1; roughly 450 for DPB1. In addition to the first cohort of roughly 670 subjects, a separate validation cohort of under 150 different subjects was used. HLA typing included class I and class II loci at four-digit resolution. A later analysis re-examined previously published TCR beta repertoires from just over 650 donors and added high-resolution HLA genotyping to investigate patterns of TCR occurrence. Approximately 310 gigabases of sequencing data and roughly 80 million unique TCR sequences made up an early release that covered fewer than 650 HLA-typed donors. A later genetic analysis used genome-wide SNP genotypes for about three fifths of the 666 donors, treating that subset as a discovery cohort. Among the approximately 420 genotyped donors, approximately 76% belonged to the genetic ancestry cluster associated with self-reported Caucasian donors. Among several hundred genotyped donors of the cohort, an average of approximately 240,000 unique TCR beta nucleotide sequences was sequenced per donor, of which 15% to 20% were non-productive.

Overall study results and their limits: In a later genetic analysis, a missense DCLRE1C variant was associated with V-gene and J-gene trimming of TCR beta chains, and the association was replicated in an independent cohort. Presence/absence analyses assumed roughly uniform sequencing depth across donors, an assumption that may not hold. Cytomegalovirus status was reported to be diagnosed by the classifier with high specificity and sensitivity in both the original and validation cohorts. This cohort had only TCR beta chains sequenced, and the lack of alpha or paired-chain data limited which features could be detected. According to the authors, the approach could potentially be generalized to other disease states and immunological phenotypes. A further reported finding was that TCR beta sequences accurately predicted the HLA-A and HLA-B alleles for most subjects in the first cohort. Because counts were too low, more than 15 rarely observed V segments, including chromosome 9 orphons, were excluded from the earlier analysis of about 500 of the donors. According to a later analysis, most CMV-associated TCR beta chains appeared to be HLA-restricted, and the HLA associations seemed to be driven largely by CMV exposure. In a later analysis, HLA-associated TCR beta chains showed more clonal expansion and lower generation probabilities than non-associated chains that were equally common. A cluster of highly shared sequence variants was judged likely to represent a technical artifact of the sequencing pipeline. A later analysis associated 16,951 TCR beta sequences with specific HLA alleles at a false discovery rate of 0.05. The 87-base-pair reads could not distinguish some IMGT-functional V segments, including TRBV6-2 and TRBV6-3, so those segments were excluded. HLA typing was unavailable for some donors at each locus, so association tests used only the typed subset. According to a later genetic analysis, donors in an Asian-associated ancestry cluster had fewer N-insertions in productive TCRs than the approximately 670-donor mean. According to a later analysis, TCR association rates differed among HLA loci, with DRB1 alleles showing the most associated TCRs and HLA-C alleles showing the fewest. According to a later analysis, parvovirus B19, influenza, CMV and Epstein-Barr virus appeared linked to several top co-occurrence clusters. Across donors, most TCR sequences were observed very rarely, whereas some public TCRs were present in many individuals. Broadly in line with IMGT annotations, most TCR beta V segments showed up in productive rearrangements about 90% or about 30% of the time in an earlier analysis of approximately 600 of the donors. A total of 164 TCR beta chains were listed by the study as associated with cytomegalovirus. Immune exposure information for the cohort was limited to CMV serostatus. Assigning TCR associations to individual alleles was difficult when HLA alleles, especially DR and DQ, strongly co-occurred. A few of the identified cytomegalovirus-associated TCR beta chains were confirmed in vitro to be specific for cytomegalovirus antigens. Correlated functional status among segregating V segments might reflect linkage disequilibrium, but an unknown experimental factor could not be ruled out.

As concerns this clone: What antigen it recognizes has not been identified. No base quality information exists; no much larger clone differs at one position.

V trim: 5 bases; J trim: 6 bases; unmatched bases: 7. The CDR3 numbers 15 residues from cysteine through phenylalanine. Just CDR3 DNA is preserved here, 45 bases in frame from base 1. CDR1 and CDR2 were assigned from the germline V gene (reference sequence) as SGHAT and FQDESV. The library was produced with the immunoSEQ multiplex PCR assay. The multiplex PCR relied on a mix of 60 forward primers for TCR Vbeta segments and 13 reverse primers for TCR Jbeta segments. Amplification of the CDR3 region of rearranged TCR beta genes was performed with a multiplex PCR assay on genomic DNA. The Illumina HiSeq System was used to sequence the amplified TCR beta libraries as 87-base-pair reads. Per the original workflow: A later analysis counted about 80 million unique TCR beta chains across the 600 to 850 repertoires, and around 9.9 million of these chains were shared by at least two donors. Raw reads were error-corrected and collapsed into unique sequences by a nearest-neighbor algorithm in which closely related sequences were merged to remove PCR and sequencing errors. V, D and J gene segments were assigned by aligning CDR3 sequences to IMGT reference sequences. For a sequence to be retained, a match of at least six nucleotides was required to both a V gene segment and a J gene segment. A rearrangement counted as productive if the CDR3 had no stop codons and remained in frame with V and J, and every other rearrangement counted as non-productive. Following IMGT convention, CDR3 was defined as the stretch from the second conserved V-encoded cysteine up to the conserved J-encoded phenylalanine. Sequences without an unambiguous match to a single V gene segment were excluded from the earlier analysis of 450 to 750 of the donors. In an earlier analysis of roughly 600 of the donors, a V segment was called functional when productive rearrangements were above 56.7%, and segregating when the standard deviation between donors exceeded 5%. A statistical classification framework was built for diagnosing cytomegalovirus status from the catalog of TCR beta chain sequences. In a later analysis, V and J genes were assigned by comparing TCR nucleotide sequences against IMGT/GENE-DB human TR gene sequences. A later analysis assigned CDR3 sequences and most-parsimonious VDJ recombination scenarios with the TCRdist pipeline. In a later analysis, each TCR beta chain was defined by its CDR3 amino acid sequence together with its V-gene family, and reads lacking a unique V-gene family were excluded. In a later analysis, 500 to 700 highly shared, low-generation-probability nucleotide sequences were removed to address suspected cross-contamination and a sequencing artifact. A later analysis calculated a clonal expansion index for each public chain from normalized within-repertoire ranks of inferred template counts. In a later analysis, generation probabilities were computed using a VDJ recombination model fitted to out-of-frame rearrangements, and the results were checked against IGoR. A later analysis scored TCR-TCR, TCR-HLA and TCR-CMV co-occurrence with hypergeometric tests, applying a repertoire-size bias correction to TCR pairs. To estimate false discovery rates, a later analysis permuted the HLA or CMV assignments 20 times. In a later analysis, co-occurring TCRs were grouped with DBSCAN, and TCRdist sequence similarity was added when clustering was performed within HLA-allele-positive subsets. Co-occurrence clustering excluded repertoires with fewer than 30,000 or more than 120,000 public chains, plus five with anomalous nucleotide sharing. The table comes from immuneACCESS by way of TCRdb, which keeps in-frame sequences with V and J called. Part of the clones is missing from these tables; in studies checked, under half for an unresolved V gene and the rest for unknown reasons. The V and J calls and the clone size are those of that table, but D and trimming were determined from the DNA. Within this sample are some 89,000 clones, with around 73% of them counted one time only. The top ten hold approximately 4% of the sample.

The cohort consisted of 666 healthy bone marrow donors. At the time of sampling, all cohort members were nominally healthy, though unrecorded immune exposures were likely present. The donor tested CMV seropositive, placing the donor among the 250 to 350 seropositive members of the cohort. Every donor gave a peripheral blood sample, and the peripheral blood mononuclear cells from that sample were used for TCR beta sequencing. The Qiagen DNeasy Blood Extraction Kit was used to extract genomic DNA from the blood cell samples. The sample was PBMCs. The V gene is TRBV11-1 and the J gene is TRBJ2-2, with 9 junctional bases fitting TRBD1. The TCR sequence derives from a woman aged 35 to 49 in good health and CMV-seropositive. CDR3 loop: CASSPWDRAPGELFF. The nucleotide sequence reads TGTGCCAGCAGCCCCTGGGACAGGGCCCCCGGGGAGCTGTTTTTT. Full variable domain (CDR3 extended with the reference TRBV11-1 and TRBJ2-2 proteins): EAEVAQSPRYKITEKSQAVAFWCDPISGHATLYWYRQILGQGPELLVQFQDESVVDDSQLPKDRFSAERLKGVDSTLKIQPAELGDSAMYLCASSPWDRAPGELFFGEGSRLTVL.